The 15 T cell receptor beta chains below come from one sample, sequenced in a study of shared clonotypes between healthy human individuals. Here immunoSEQ multiplex PCR was the method, and the copy in TCRdb shows in-frame clones only, minus some. The sample consists of about 1.4 million clones, approximately 97% of them appearing once. Sequenced: naive CD4+ T cells sorted from blood. Documented subset: CD45RA+ positively selected. Receptors originate from a man aged 25-40 years in good health.

This chain links TRBV5-1 with TRBJ1-5, with D maybe TRBD1 (5 bases). The ends were cut back, 6 bases at V and 1 base at J, with 14 bases in the middle. The CDR3 has 15 amino acids. Germline-derived CDR1 and CDR2 are SGHRS and YFSETQ. CDR3 sequence (DNA): TGCGCCAGCAACTTCTTAGGGGAGAGCAATCAGCCCCAGCATTTT. This codes for CASNFLGESNQPQHF.

The V call is TRBV28, the J call TRBJ2-7, with D hard to call. The germline V and J ends were trimmed by 5 bases and 4 bases, with 12 bases remaining between them. Germline V gives CDR1 MDHEN, CDR2 SYDVKM. This CDR3 comprises 13 residues. Here the CDR3 DNA reads TGTGCCAGCAGTCGGTACCCCCAATACGAGCAGTACTTC. Residues: CASSRYPQYEQYF.

The gene calls are TRBV5-1 and TRBJ1-4, with TRBD1 as a possible D gene (6 bases). The CDR3 consists of 17 residues. Trimming stripped 4 bases from V and 2 bases from J, with 18 bases between. The V gene's germline CDR1 is SGHRS and CDR2 YFSETQ. The CDR3 DNA is TGCGCCAGCAGCACAACAGGGAAACTGTCTACTAATGAAAAACTGTTTTTT. This encodes CASSTTGKLSTNEKLFF.

This chain uses TRBV2 with TRBJ2-3; the D gene is possibly TRBD2 (6 bases). The CDR3 contains 13 residues. The V end was cut by 4 bases, the J end by 6 bases, with 11 bases between. CDR1 is SNHLY and CDR2 is FYNNEI in the germline V gene. CDR3 sequence reads: CASSGQGLDTQYF. CDR3 coding DNA: TGTGCCAGCAGTGGTCAGGGACTGGATACGCAGTATTTT.

This chain connects TRBV5-4 to TRBJ2-3; possible D gene TRBD1, 6 bases. The CDR3 length is 15 residues. V gave up 2 bases and J gave up 3 bases, with 13 bases separating them. Germline V CDR1 and CDR2: SGHNT, YYREEE (reference sequence). Here the CDR3 reads CASSFIGQRTDTQYF. In nucleotides, the CDR3 is TGTGCCAGCAGCTTTATTGGACAGAGGACAGATACGCAGTATTTT.

The J gene is TRBJ2-3, the V gene TRBV19, with 12 bases that match TRBD2. Germline V gene lookup returns CDR1 LNHDA and CDR2 SQIVND (reference sequence). Trimming removed 6 bases from V and 3 bases from J; junction bases left unmatched: 1. This CDR3 region has 14 residues. CDR3 nucleotides: TGTGCCAGTAGACTAGCGGGAGGTACAGATACGCAGTATTTT. Its protein product is CASRLAGGTDTQYF.

V gene TRBV11-2 combines with J gene TRBJ2-3; D possibly corresponds to TRBD1 (5 bases). Between the trimmed V and J ends, which lost 5 bases and 1 base, there was a span of 10 bases. Germline values: CDR1 SGHAT, CDR2 FQNNGV. This CDR3 is built from 14 residues. The DNA for the CDR3 is TGTGCCAGCAGCCCACGGACACGCACAGATACGCAGTATTTT. Its protein product is CASSPRTRTDTQYF.

V usage is TRBV10-1 and J usage is TRBJ2-3; D is unresolved. The CDR3 covers 12 residues. V lost 4 bases and J lost 4, with 6 bases in between. In germline, CDR1 is WNHNN, CDR2 SYGVQD (reference sequence). The CDR3 DNA sequence: TGCGCCAGCAGTGCAACGGCAGATACGCAGTATTTT. Translating gives CASSATADTQYF.

The chain is built from TRBV27 and TRBJ2-5; D uncertain. Between the trimmed V and J ends, which lost 2 bases and 5 bases, there was a span of 12 bases. The CDR3 has 14 residues. Germline loops: CDR1 MNHEY, CDR2 SMNVEV (reference sequence). CDR3 sequence (DNA): TGTGCCAGCAGTTTACAGCGTGGGGATGAGACCCAGTACTTC. Its protein is CASSLQRGDETQYF.

The chain combines TRBV5-4 with TRBJ2-6, with 13 nucleotides matching TRBD2. The CDR3 runs 18 residues. V was pared by 4 bases and J by 3 bases, with 7 bases of the junction left unmatched. Germline assignment: CDR1 SGHNT and CDR2 YYREEE (reference sequence). CDR3 loop: CASSILAGGPIGANVLTF. CDR3 sequence (DNA): TGTGCCAGCAGCATACTAGCGGGAGGGCCGATTGGGGCCAACGTCCTGACTTTC. Variable domain in full (rest from reference TRBV5-4 and TRBJ2-6): ETGVTQSPTHLIKTRGQQVTLRCSSQSGHNTVSWYQQALGQGPQFIFQYYREEENGRGNFPPRFSGLQFPNYSSELNVNALELDDSALYLCASSILAGGPIGANVLTFGAGSRLTVL.

The rearrangement uses TRBV4-1 and TRBJ2-4; D possibly corresponds to TRBD1 (5 bases). Germline V gene lookup returns CDR1 MGHRA and CDR2 YSYEKL. Trimming pared 3 bases from V and 7 bases from J, leaving 16 bases between. CDR3 length: 15 amino acids. CDR3 sequence (DNA): TGCGCCAGCAGCCAGAGCCCGCAGGGTTACAACATTCAGTACTTC. It codes for CASSQSPQGYNIQYF.

The J gene is TRBJ2-7, the V gene TRBV2; D is unresolved. This CDR3 has 14 residues. With 4 bases removed from V and 0 bases from J, the gap between germline ends came to 10 bases. Per germline, CDR1 SNHLY and CDR2 FYNNEI. The CDR3 loop reads CASSGRTFSYEQYF. CDR3 DNA: TGTGCCAGCAGTGGAAGGACCTTCTCCTACGAGCAGTACTTC.

J is TRBJ1-2 and V is TRBV21-1; TRBD1 is the table's D call and was not checked against the DNA. TRBV21-1 is classified as a pseudogene. There are 15 residues in the CDR3. CDR3: CASRPPGQGARGYTF. CDR3 DNA sequence: TGTGCCAGCAGACCACCGGGACAGGGGGCAAGAGGCTACACCTTC.

The chain has TRBV19 and TRBJ2-1; D not resolved. The CDR3 spans 17 residues. The V and J ends lost 0 bases and 1 base respectively, with 13 bases between them. The germline V gene encodes CDR1 LNHDA and CDR2 SQIVND (reference sequence). DNA for the CDR3: TGTGCCAGTAGTATAGATCAGGTCAGCCAGTCCTACAATGAGCAGTTCTTC. Its protein product is CASSIDQVSQSYNEQFF.

The chain recombines TRBV5-1 with TRBJ1-1; perhaps TRBD1 as D (5 bases). Trimming removed 0 bases from V and 4 bases from J, with 16 bases in between. This CDR3 region has 16 residues. Germline V gives CDR1 SGHRS, CDR2 YFSETQ. The CDR3 region has the DNA TGCGCCAGCAGCTTGGGCCCAGGTGGGGCGCTCACTGAAGCTTTCTTT. This encodes CASSLGPGGALTEAFF.